This is a list of T cell receptor beta chains from one sample in a study of T cell clones after liver transplantation. The repertoire was sequenced with immunoSEQ multiplex PCR; TCRdb's copy has only in-frame clones and lacks some. The table includes tens of thousands of clones, 71% detected once. The sequenced sample was CD4+ T cells from blood, obtained before liver transplant. These receptors came from a human donor who received a liver transplant. Each CDR3 is given with its conserved first and last residue. A D gene is named only where the DNA matches it firmly. The size entry is marked missing in some rows and otherwise reads once, few, many or a size class.

.	TRBJ1-2	TRBD1	TRBV18	TGTGCCAGCTCACTCGGAACAGGGGGTTTGAACTATGGCTACACCTTC	CASSLGTGGLNYGYTF
.	TRBJ1-4	.	TRBV7-8	TGTGCCAGCAGCTTAGGGGGGGGTTCAGTGGAAAAACTGTTTTTT	CASSLGGGSVEKLFF
.	TRBJ1-3	.	TRBV7-2	TGTGCCAGCAGCTTAGCCAGTCTCTCTGGAAACACCATATATTTT	CASSLASLSGNTIYF
once	TRBJ2-7	.	TRBV7-9	TGTGCCAGCAGCCGAGGGACATCGACCTACGAGCAGTACTTC	CASSRGTSTYEQYF
.	TRBJ2-1	.	TRBV2	TGTGCCAGCAAAAAGGAAGGGAGCTCCTACAATGAGCAGTTCTTC	CASKKEGSSYNEQFF
.	TRBJ1-5	.	TRBV6-6	TGTGCCAGCACTAAAAGGGGTAGCAATCAGCCCCAGCATTTT	CASTKRGSNQPQHF
once	TRBJ2-7	.	TRBV7-9	TGTGCCAGCAGCCTTCAACTTGAGCAGTACTTC	CASSLQLEQYF
.	TRBJ1-2	TRBD1	TRBV14	TGTGCCAGCAGCCGAGGAGGACAGGTACTTGGCTACACCTTC	CASSRGGQVLGYTF
many	TRBJ1-2	.	TRBV9	TGTGCCAGCAGCCCACATAACGACAGGACAGACACCTTC	CASSPHNDRTDTF
many	TRBJ2-3	TRBD2	TRBV5-4	TGTGCCAGCAGCTTGGCTGGGCGGGGGGGTGCAGATACGCAGTATTTT	CASSLAGRGGADTQYF
.	TRBJ1-1	.	TRBV4-2	TGTGCCAGCAGCCAAGGGTCCCAGGTGAACACTGAAGCTTTCTTT	CASSQGSQVNTEAFF
.	TRBJ2-7	TRBD2	TRBV9	TGTGCCAGCAGCCCCGCGGGGGGCGTGAACGAGCAGTACTTC	CASSPAGGVNEQYF
.	TRBJ2-7	TRBD1	TRBV6-4	TGTGCCAGCAGACAACCGGACAGGGTCACCTACGAGCAGTACTTC	CASRQPDRVTYEQYF
.	TRBJ1-5	.	TRBV6-5	TGTGCCAGCAGTTACTCTGCAGGTAATCAGCCCCAGCATTTT	CASSYSAGNQPQHF
.	TRBJ2-4	.	TRBV6-5	TGTGCCAGCAGTTCGGACAACAAAAACATTCAGTACTTC	CASSSDNKNIQYF
.	TRBJ2-2	.	TRBV10-1	TGCGCCAGCAGTGAGTCCCGGGGGAACACCGGGGAGCTGTTTTTT	CASSESRGNTGELFF